This T cell receptor (beta chain) was identified during a study of glioma-infiltrating T cells. Points on this clonotype: Its target is not known.

Study-wide findings and caveats: Gliomas, especially low-grade, showed above-expected tissue-blood divergence; non-neoplastic patients showed below. Only very few CDR3 sequences appeared in both tissue and blood.

Using RNA template, CDR3s of TCR alpha and beta were amplified with iRepertoire arm-PCR. One-step reverse transcription and amplification started from roughly 100-400 ng of tissue mRNA or PBMC total RNA. TCRdb re-called the multiplex PCR reads through MiXCR, storing one row per CDR3 protein. The sample lists approximately 130,000 distinct CDR3 sequences; more than 20% were seen once. The CDR3 covers 14 residues. Trimming took off 7 bases at V and 2 bases at J, with 14 bases between the two ends. The chain links TRBV12-3 or TRBV12-4 to TRBJ1-1, with D tentatively TRBD1 (6 bases). Sequenced input: glioma tissue, nonneoplastic brain tissue, or PBMCs (not recorded which). The clonotype comes from a human donor with low-grade glioma or glioblastoma, undergoing nonglioma brain surgery, or in good health (not recorded which). The CDR3 reads CASNRDTGNTEAFF. CDR3 in DNA: TGTGCCAGCAACCGGGACACGGGTAACACTGAAGCTTTCTTT.